The 28 T cell receptor beta chains below come from one sample, sequenced in a study of PD-L1 blockade in urothelial cancer. Libraries were prepared by immunoSEQ multiplex PCR; TCRdb keeps only in-frame clonotypes and omits some of them. This table has tens of thousands of clones, roughly 80% appearing once. Sequenced material: PBMCs, taken around atezolizumab (anti-PD-L1) treatment. The origin of the receptors is a man aged 70 or older with urothelial cancer.

The rearrangement links TRBV6-5 to TRBJ1-2, with TRBD1 matching over 8 bases. V lost 4 bases to trimming and J lost 5 bases; unmatched junction nucleotides: 6. Per the germline V gene, CDR1 is MNHEY and CDR2 is SVGAGI. The CDR3 runs 14 residues. In nucleotides, the CDR3 is TGTGCCAGCAGTTCGGGACAGGCCGCTTATGGCTACACCTTC. Translation gives CASSSGQAAYGYTF.

The chain uses TRBV7-2 and TRBJ2-7; 10 bases line up with TRBD1. Trimming cost V 5 bases and J 3 bases; bases outside gene matches: 4. This CDR3 contains 14 residues. Germline V gene data show CDR1 as SGHTA and CDR2 as FQGNSA. The CDR3, as DNA: TGTGCCAGCAGCCCGGACAGGGGGAACTACGAGCAGTACTTC. It is translated as CASSPDRGNYEQYF. Variable domain in full (rest from reference TRBV7-2 and TRBJ2-7): GAGVSQSPSNKVTEKGKDVELRCDPISGHTALYWYRQSLGQGLEFLIYFQGNSAPDKSGLPSDRFSAERTGGSVSTLTIQRTQQEDSAVYLCASSPDRGNYEQYFGPGTRLTVT.

The CDR3 DNA follows: TGCGCCAGCAGCCAAGACAGGGCCGGCCATGAGCAGTTCTTC. Its protein is CASSQDRAGHEQFF. The V and J genes are TRBV4-1 and TRBJ2-1, with D tentatively TRBD1 (5 bases). The V end lost 0 bases, the J end lost 8 bases, and 11 bases lay between the germline ends. The V gene's germline CDR1 is MGHRA and CDR2 YSYEKL. The CDR3 runs to 14 residues.

The chain links TRBV7-2 to TRBJ2-3, with a tentative D call TRBD2 (5 bases). The CDR3 covers 19 residues. Trimming took off 1 base at V and 7 bases at J, with 27 bases between the two ends. The V gene's germline CDR1 is SGHTA and CDR2 FQGNSA. The CDR3 loop reads CASSLDPLAGPRGPHTQYF. CDR3 coding DNA: TGTGCCAGCAGCTTAGACCCCCTGGCAGGCCCTCGCGGGCCTCATACGCAGTATTTT.

The rearrangement links TRBV4-2 to TRBJ2-2; 7 nucleotides agree with TRBD2. Germline CDR1 and CDR2: LGHNA and YNFKEQ. The V gene end was trimmed by 1 base and the J gene end by 3 bases; junction bases not matched to a gene: 2. The CDR3 loop spans 15 amino acids. The CDR3: CASSQAGGYTGELFF. The CDR3 bases are TGTGCCAGCAGCCAAGCGGGGGGTTACACCGGGGAGCTGTTTTTT.

This clone was picked up a small number of times. The gene calls are TRBV7-9 and TRBJ2-1; TRBD2 matches at 7 bases. CDR1 is SEHNR and CDR2 is FQNEAQ in the germline V gene (reference sequence). V was clipped by 2 bases and J by 7 bases; unmatched bases: 8. The CDR3 has 15 residues. The CDR3, as DNA: TGTGCCAGCAGCTTACTGGGCGGGAGAGGGAATGAGCAGTTCTTC. It encodes CASSLLGGRGNEQFF.

The genes are TRBV5-4 and TRBJ2-6, with D possibly being TRBD2 (6 bases). Trimming shortened V by 7 bases and J by 2 bases, and 10 bases separated the two germline ends. The germline V gene encodes CDR1 SGHNT and CDR2 YYREEE (reference sequence). The CDR3 covers 14 residues. CDR3 sequence: CASGERAGANVLTF. Written as DNA, the CDR3 is TGTGCCAGCGGAGAGCGGGCTGGGGCCAACGTCCTGACTTTC.

The genes are TRBV7-2 and TRBJ1-4, with 9 nucleotides matching TRBD1. Germline V CDR1 and CDR2: SGHTA, FQGNSA. Losses at the gene ends were 1 base for V and 6 bases for J; bases not matched to a gene: 3. The CDR3 loop spans 15 amino acids. CDR3 region: CASSLGGTGHEKLFF. CDR3 in DNA: TGTGCCAGCAGCTTAGGCGGGACAGGGCATGAAAAACTGTTTTTT.

Comments on this clone: A read error may produce the germline difference seen at one junction end. The rearrangement joins TRBV19 to TRBJ2-7; D is possibly TRBD1 (6 bases). Per the germline V gene, CDR1 is LNHDA and CDR2 is SQIVND (reference sequence). The CDR3 sequence is 15 residues long. Here the CDR3 DNA reads TGTGCAAGTAGTATTTCGGACAGCATCTCCTACGAGCAGTACTTC. It translates to CASSISDSISYEQYF.

This clone was counted only a few times. The genes are TRBV28 and TRBJ2-7, with D uncertain. V was clipped by 8 bases and J by 3 bases, with 14 bases between them. This CDR3 region has 13 residues. CDR1 and CDR2 (germline): MDHEN, SYDVKM. The CDR3 DNA follows: TGTGCCAGCGGCACTACTCCCGGCTACGAGCAGTACTTC. Amino acids: CASGTTPGYEQYF.

The chain recombines TRBV2 with TRBJ1-1; 7 nucleotides match TRBD1. Germline CDR1 is SNHLY and CDR2 is FYNNEI. CDR3 length: 14 residues. The trim removed 1 base at V and 6 bases at J, leaving 5 bases unmatched. The CDR3 sequence: CASSEERGPAEAFF. The CDR3 DNA reads TGTGCCAGCAGTGAAGAAAGGGGGCCGGCTGAAGCTTTCTTT.

This chain joins TRBV9 and TRBJ2-7, with TRBD2 matching 11 bases. The CDR3 has 17 residues. The germline V gene encodes CDR1 SGDLS and CDR2 YYNGEE. With V trimmed by 0 bases and J by 0 bases, 5 bases remained unmatched. This chain's CDR3 is CASSVGGGTSGSYEQYF. CDR3 bases: TGTGCCAGCAGCGTAGGTGGGGGGACTAGCGGCTCCTACGAGCAGTACTTC.

The rearrangement uses TRBV7-6 and TRBJ2-7; 7 bases align to TRBD2. Germline V gives CDR1 SGHVS, CDR2 FNYEAQ. V gave up 8 bases and J gave up 1 base; unmatched junction bases: 8. The CDR3 is 14 amino acids. In DNA form, the CDR3 reads TGTGCCAGCGGGAAGCGGGGAAATTCCTACGAGCAGTACTTC. Residues: CASGKRGNSYEQYF.

This chain links TRBV5-1 with TRBJ2-1, with 13 bases fitting TRBD2. Trimming cost V 0 bases and J 6 bases; bases outside gene matches: 3. Germline assignment: CDR1 SGHRS and CDR2 YFSETQ. This CDR3 contains 16 residues. CDR3 sequence: CASSLGGLAGSNEQFF. CDR3 coding DNA: TGCGCCAGCAGCTTGGGGGGACTAGCGGGAAGCAATGAGCAGTTCTTC.

This clone came up a few times. This rearrangement joins TRBV6-1 to TRBJ1-1; D remains ambiguous. Germline-derived CDR1 and CDR2 are MNHNS and SASEGT. V was clipped by 4 bases and J by 4 bases, with 19 bases between them. The CDR3 extends over 16 amino acids. The CDR3 is CASSGYGGSWITEAFF. The CDR3 bases are TGTGCCAGCAGTGGGTATGGAGGCAGTTGGATCACTGAAGCTTTCTTT.

In DNA, the CDR3 is TGTGCCAGCAGCTTGGCCGGGATTTCCTACGAGCAGTACTTC. Translated: CASSLAGISYEQYF. This chain links TRBV5-4 with TRBJ2-7; maybe TRBD2 (5 bases). From germline, CDR1 is SGHNT and CDR2 YYREEE (reference sequence). The V end lost 0 bases, the J end lost 1 base, and 8 bases lay between the germline ends. CDR3 length equals 14 residues.

The rearrangement links TRBV4-3 to TRBJ2-1; D possibly corresponds to TRBD1 (6 bases). The CDR3 length is 15 residues. The V gene's germline CDR1 is LGHNA and CDR2 YSLEER. Trimming took 1 base from V and 4 from J, leaving 11 bases between them. CDR3 residues: CASSQGQAKYNEQFF. In nucleotides, the CDR3 is TGCGCCAGCAGCCAAGGACAGGCCAAATACAATGAGCAGTTCTTC.

This clone was counted only a few times. The chain has TRBV4-3 and TRBJ1-6; 9 bases are a match to TRBD1. Germline CDR1 LGHNA, CDR2 YSLEER. This CDR3 has 14 residues. V shed 4 bases, J shed 8 bases, and the junction held 3 bases outside the gene matches. The CDR3 bases are TGCGCCAGCAGCCCGACAGGGGGGTATTCACCCCTCCACTTT. This encodes CASSPTGGYSPLHF.

CDR3 sequence reads: CASSLAGQGINYGYTF. DNA for the CDR3: TGTGCCAGCAGCTTGGCTGGACAGGGAATCAACTATGGCTACACCTTC. The V call is TRBV5-4, the J call TRBJ1-2; 8 bases agree with TRBD1. The CDR3 has 16 amino acids. J was trimmed by 2 bases and V by 0 bases; bases with no gene match: 6. CDR1 SGHNT and CDR2 YYREEE come from the germline V gene (reference sequence).

The chain links TRBV4-3 to TRBJ1-1, with D maybe TRBD1 (6 bases). Trimming took 6 bases from V and 4 from J, leaving 12 bases between them. This CDR3 spans 13 amino acids. The germline gives CDR1 LGHNA, CDR2 YSLEER. The CDR3 region is CASRGGAGTEAFF. CDR3 bases: TGCGCCAGCAGGGGGGGGGCTGGCACTGAAGCTTTCTTT.

This clone was counted a single time. The CDR3 region is CASSYLQGTNEKLFF. In DNA form, the CDR3 reads TGTGCCAGCAGCTACCTACAGGGTACTAATGAAAAACTGTTTTTT. The V call is TRBV5-6, the J call TRBJ1-4; TRBD1 is a possible D gene (6 bases). From germline, CDR1 is SGHDT and CDR2 YYEEEE. The CDR3 sequence is 15 residues long. The V end was cut by 3 bases, the J end by 2 bases, with 11 bases between.

The chain has TRBV28 and TRBJ2-7; perhaps TRBD1 as D (8 bases). V was pared by 6 bases and J by 0 bases, with 18 bases between. The CDR3 consists of 16 residues. Germline CDR1 and CDR2: MDHEN and SYDVKM. The CDR3, as DNA: TGTGCCAGCAGACCGCCTAACAGGGGGGGCTCCTACGAGCAGTACTTC. As protein: CASRPPNRGGSYEQYF.

This rearrangement joins TRBV7-6 to TRBJ2-3; D is ambiguous. This CDR3 comprises 14 residues. CDR1 SGHVS and CDR2 FNYEAQ come from the germline V gene. Between the trimmed V and J ends, which lost 3 bases and 6 bases, there was a span of 13 bases. CDR3 sequence (DNA): TGTGCCAGCAGCTTGTCCAGGTCTATGGATACGCAGTATTTT. Protein product: CASSLSRSMDTQYF.

In its sample, this clone was seen once. The chain joins TRBV5-1 to TRBJ1-3; a weak D match, TRBD1 (6 bases). Between the trimmed V and J ends, which lost 0 bases and 2 bases, there was a span of 12 bases. The CDR3 contains 16 residues. Per germline, CDR1 SGHRS and CDR2 YFSETQ. The CDR3 region is CASSLAPQGTGNTIYF. CDR3 bases: TGCGCCAGCAGCTTGGCACCACAGGGAACTGGAAACACCATATATTTT.

The rearrangement links TRBV28 to TRBJ1-5; 11 nucleotides line up with TRBD1. J was trimmed by 6 bases and V by 3 bases; bases with no gene match: 13. CDR1 and CDR2 (germline): MDHEN, SYDVKM. The CDR3 loop spans 18 amino acids. The CDR3 DNA follows: TGTGCCAGCAGTTTGCTAGGACAGGGGGCTCTTGGGGGTCAGCCCCAGCATTTT. Amino acid sequence: CASSLLGQGALGGQPQHF.

The genes are TRBV2 and TRBJ1-2, with TRBD1 as a possible D gene (6 bases). Germline V CDR1 and CDR2: SNHLY, FYNNEI. Trimming left V 3 bases short and J 7 bases short, with 12 bases between. CDR3 length: 13 residues. CDR3 residues: CASSDTGPPGYTF. In DNA form, the CDR3 reads TGTGCCAGCAGTGATACAGGGCCGCCTGGCTACACCTTC.

The chain recombines TRBV7-6 with TRBJ2-1; 11 bases fit TRBD2. This CDR3 region has 16 residues. Germline assignment: CDR1 SGHVS and CDR2 FNYEAQ. The V and J ends lost 5 bases and 9 bases, in that order; junction bases with no gene match: 12. CDR3 residues: CASSPGVSGRDGEQFF. In nucleotides, the CDR3 is TGTGCCAGCAGCCCAGGAGTTAGCGGGAGGGACGGTGAGCAGTTCTTC.

This rearrangement joins TRBV6-5 to TRBJ1-2, with 7 bases aligning to TRBD1. The V segment lost 6 bases and the J segment 5 bases; nucleotides outside the gene matches: 6. The V gene's germline CDR1 is MNHEY and CDR2 SVGAGI. CDR3 length: 13 residues. The CDR3 reads CASSSRGAYGYTF. Written as DNA, the CDR3 is TGTGCCAGCAGCTCCAGGGGGGCGTATGGCTACACCTTC.